What follows are 30 T cell receptor beta chains derived from one specimen sequenced in a study of CD8 T cells in Susac syndrome. The RNA input was 0.5 to 1 ug, and it was reverse transcribed with random hexamers. MiXCR was run by TCRdb on the immunoSEQ multiplex PCR reads, yielding one entry per CDR3 protein. The sample has tens of thousands of distinct CDR3 sequences; 95% to 96% are singletons. The sequencing sample was made of CD8+ T cells from PBMCs. The origin of the receptors is a human donor with Susac syndrome.

The gene calls are TRBV20-1 and TRBJ1-6; possible D gene TRBD1, 6 bases. Germline assignment: CDR1 DFQATT and CDR2 SNEGSKA (reference sequence). The germline V and J ends were trimmed by 6 bases and 5 bases, with 17 bases remaining between them. The CDR3 has 15 residues. The CDR3 DNA reads TGCAGTGCCCTCCGACAGGAAGAACATAATTCACCCCTCCACTTT. It yields the protein CSALRQEEHNSPLHF.

The J gene is TRBJ1-1, the V gene TRBV5-6, with TRBD1 matching over 9 bases. Trimming removed 3 bases from V and 1 base from J; junction bases left unmatched: 1. The CDR3 length is 14 residues. The germline V gene has CDR1 SGHDT and CDR2 YYEEEE. CDR3 nucleotide sequence: TGTGCCAGCAGCTGGGGACAGGGGAACACTGAAGCTTTCTTT. It is translated as CASSWGQGNTEAFF.

This clonotype has just one count. The DNA of the CDR3 is TGTGCCTGGAGTGTCGACAGGGACCGGGAGACCCAGTACTTC. Protein product: CAWSVDRDRETQYF. The chain joins TRBV30 to TRBJ2-5, with TRBD1 identical over 7 bases. Germline assignment: CDR1 GTSNPN and CDR2 SVGIG (reference sequence). V lost 0 bases, J lost 5 bases, and 6 bases stayed unmatched. The CDR3 extends over 14 amino acids.

The chain employs TRBV29-1 and TRBJ1-1; D remains ambiguous. The V gene lost 4 bases and the J gene lost 1 base, with 7 bases spanning the gap. This CDR3 has 12 residues. From germline, CDR1 is SQVTM and CDR2 ANQGSEA. The CDR3: CSVGPTNTEAFF. For the CDR3, the DNA is TGCAGCGTTGGACCGACGAACACTGAAGCTTTCTTT.

The chain links TRBV7-9 to TRBJ1-2; D perhaps matches TRBD1 (5 bases). Trimming removed 5 bases from V and 4 bases from J, with 11 bases in between. This CDR3 is 13 amino acids long. Germline CDR1 reads SEHNR; CDR2 reads FQNEAQ (reference sequence). CDR3 in amino acids: CASSTRERYGYTF. The CDR3 DNA follows: TGTGCCAGCAGCACCAGGGAACGCTATGGCTACACCTTC. Full variable domain (remainder filled in from reference TRBV7-9 and TRBJ1-2): DTGVSQNPRHKITKRGQNVTFRCDPISEHNRLYWYRQTLGQGPEFLTYFQNEAQLEKSRLLSDRFSAERPKGSFSTLEIQRTEQGDSAMYLCASSTRERYGYTFGSGTRLTVV.

CDR3 sequence: CAWSQRNYGYTF. For the CDR3, the DNA is TGTGCCTGGTCTCAGCGTAACTATGGCTACACCTTC. The gene calls are TRBV30 and TRBJ1-2; D is unclear. Per the germline V gene, CDR1 is GTSNPN and CDR2 is SVGIG (reference sequence). Trimming removed 5 bases at V and 1 base at J, with 8 bases between. CDR3 length: 12 residues. The variable domain in full, completed from reference TRBV30 and TRBJ1-2, reads SQTIHQWPATLVQPVGSPLSLECTVEGTSNPNLYWYRQAAGRGLQLLFYSVGIGQISSEVPQNLSASRPQDRQFILSSKKLLLSDSGFYLCAWSQRNYGYTFGSGTRLTVV.

The chain uses TRBV20-1 and TRBJ2-1; 10 nucleotides line up with TRBD1. The CDR3 consists of 14 residues. Unmatched junction bases numbered 6, after V lost 4 bases and J lost 6 bases. Looked up from germline, CDR1 is DFQATT and CDR2 is SNEGSKA (reference sequence). The chain's CDR3 is CSATGTGDGNEQFF. For the CDR3, the DNA is TGCAGTGCTACCGGGACAGGGGATGGCAATGAGCAGTTCTTC.

The chain's CDR3 is CSARKQGIRLNSPLHF. The CDR3 DNA follows: TGCAGTGCTAGAAAACAGGGGATAAGACTTAATTCACCCCTCCACTTT. This sequence joins TRBV20-1 and TRBJ1-6, with TRBD1 matching 7 bases. From germline, CDR1 is DFQATT and CDR2 SNEGSKA (reference sequence). V was pared by 2 bases and J by 6 bases, with 10 bases of the junction left unmatched. This CDR3 is built from 16 residues.

This clonotype was seen a single time. The rearrangement links TRBV10-3 to TRBJ2-1; D unclear. Germline CDR1 is ENHRY and CDR2 is SYGVKD. Trimming removed 7 bases from V and 7 bases from J, with 11 bases in between. The CDR3 covers 12 residues. The CDR3 DNA follows: TGTGCCATCACGACCCCGAGGAATGAGCAGTTCTTC. It translates to CAITTPRNEQFF.

The chain employs TRBV20-1 and TRBJ2-1; TRBD2 aligns across 14 bases. CDR3 length: 14 amino acids. Trimming took 6 bases from V and 9 from J; bases not matched to a gene: 7. From germline, CDR1 is DFQATT and CDR2 SNEGSKA (reference sequence). The CDR3 region is CSAATSGGAVEQFF. For the CDR3, the DNA is TGCAGTGCCGCGACTAGCGGGGGGGCCGTTGAGCAGTTCTTC.

The V and J genes are TRBV6-2 or TRBV6-3 and TRBJ2-1, with D perhaps assigned TRBD1 or TRBD2 (6 bases each). Between the trimmed V and J ends, which lost 7 bases and 3 bases, there was a span of 19 bases. Germline V gene lookup returns CDR1 MNHEY and CDR2 SVGEGT. This CDR3 has 16 amino acids. The CDR3 sequence is CASTRYRGGNYNEQFF. As DNA, the CDR3 is TGTGCCAGCACCCGATACCGAGGGGGGAACTACAATGAGCAGTTCTTC.

The chain combines TRBV27 with TRBJ2-7; the match to TRBD2 covers 8 bases. Germline values: CDR1 MNHEY, CDR2 SMNVEV (reference sequence). CDR3 length equals 14 residues. V was clipped by 7 bases and J by 2 bases; unmatched bases: 7. CDR3 in DNA: TGTGCCAGCATCACGACTAGCGTACCCTACGAGCAGTACTTC. Translating it yields CASITTSVPYEQYF.

This clonotype appeared a single time. The chain carries TRBV14 and TRBJ2-3, with 9 bases matching TRBD2. The CDR3 is 15 residues long. Germline CDR1 SGHDN, CDR2 FVKESK. The junction had 5 bases not matched to a gene; V was cut back by 4 bases and J by 3 bases. The CDR3 sequence: CASSLIAGETDTQYF. Here the CDR3 DNA reads TGTGCCAGCAGCCTGATAGCGGGGGAAACAGATACGCAGTATTTT. Full variable domain (outside the CDR3, taken from reference TRBV14 and TRBJ2-3): EAGVTQFPSHSVIEKGQTVTLRCDPISGHDNLYWYRRVMGKEIKFLLHFVKESKQDESGMPNNRFLAERTGGTYSTLKVQPAELEDSGVYFCASSLIAGETDTQYFGPGTRLTVL.

V is TRBV15 and J is TRBJ1-1; D is undetermined. Trimming removed 2 bases at V and 7 bases at J, with 11 bases between. The CDR3 runs 13 residues. The germline CDR1 and CDR2 sequences are LNHNV and YYDKDF (reference sequence). The CDR3 DNA reads TGTGCCACCAGCAGAAGTCCACGGCTTGAAGCTTTCTTT. This gives the protein CATSRSPRLEAFF.

V gene TRBV13 combines with J gene TRBJ2-7; D is undetermined. CDR1 is PRHDT, CDR2 FYEKMQ, per germline (reference sequence). V dropped 1 base and J dropped 4 bases, with 14 bases sitting between them. The CDR3 has 15 residues. CDR3 in DNA: TGTGCCAGCAGCTTAGCCCTCAATAATCAATACGAGCAGTACTTC. Translation: CASSLALNNQYEQYF.

This chain connects TRBV6-5 to TRBJ1-1; tentative D call: TRBD1 (5 bases). The CDR3 contains 14 residues. V gave up 3 bases and J gave up 2 bases, with 10 bases separating them. Per the germline V gene, CDR1 is MNHEY and CDR2 is SVGAGI. The DNA for the CDR3 is TGTGCCAGCAGTTATAGGGACGGAAACACTGAAGCTTTCTTT. Protein sequence: CASSYRDGNTEAFF.

This clonotype has more than one count but fewer than ten. The chain links TRBV29-1 to TRBJ1-2; 7 bases line up with TRBD1. This CDR3 region has 15 residues. Germline CDR1 reads SQVTM; CDR2 reads ANQGSEA. J was trimmed by 2 bases and V by 4 bases; bases with no gene match: 10. The CDR3 DNA reads TGCAGCGTTGGTCTATACGGGACAGAGAACTATGGCTACACCTTC. It encodes CSVGLYGTENYGYTF.

V and J are TRBV30 and TRBJ1-2; 7 bases map to TRBD1. Germline CDR1 reads GTSNPN; CDR2 reads SVGIG (reference sequence). The CDR3 loop spans 14 amino acids. The junction had 4 bases not matched to a gene; V was cut back by 0 bases and J by 3 bases. The DNA of the CDR3 is TGTGCCTGGAGTGTCGGACAGGTCCACTATGGCTACACCTTC. The encoded protein is CAWSVGQVHYGYTF.

The chain uses TRBV9 and TRBJ1-6; weak D call: TRBD1 (6 bases). The CDR3 runs to 19 residues. In germline, CDR1 is SGDLS, CDR2 YYNGEE. With 2 bases removed from V and 0 bases from J, the gap between germline ends came to 18 bases. The CDR3 region has the DNA TGTGCCAGCAGCGTTCTAGTGGGGGGCGGAAGCTCCTATAATTCACCCCTCCACTTT. As protein: CASSVLVGGGSSYNSPLHF. The full variable domain, rest sourced from reference TRBV9 and TRBJ1-6, is DSGVTQTPKHLITATGQRVTLRCSPRSGDLSVYWYQQSLDQGLQFLIQYYNGEERAKGNILERFSAQQFPDLHSELNLSSLELGDSALYFCASSVLVGGGSSYNSPLHFGNGTRLTVT.

The rearrangement uses TRBV27 and TRBJ1-2; TRBD1 is a possible D gene (6 bases). The germline CDR1 and CDR2 sequences are MNHEY and SMNVEV (reference sequence). Between the trimmed V and J ends, which lost 4 bases and 8 bases, there was a span of 14 bases. This CDR3 has 13 amino acids. The CDR3 is CASSWGRGNGYTF. The DNA of the CDR3 is TGTGCCAGCAGTTGGGGGCGAGGGAACGGCTACACCTTC.

The V call is TRBV29-1, the J call TRBJ2-7, with D perhaps TRBD1 or TRBD2 (5 bases each). From germline, CDR1 is SQVTM and CDR2 ANQGSEA. Trimming cost V 7 bases and J 5 bases, with 18 bases left between them. The CDR3 covers 13 residues. CDR3 nucleotides: TGCAGCGCCCCATTGGGGTGGGGGAACGAGCAGTACTTC. Translation gives CSAPLGWGNEQYF.

The rearrangement joins TRBV3-1 to TRBJ2-5, with 9 nucleotides matching TRBD2. The CDR3 has 15 amino acids. Germline V lookup: CDR1 LGHDT, CDR2 YNNKEL (reference sequence). The J segment lost 2 bases and the V segment lost 2 bases, leaving 3 bases of the junction unmatched. The CDR3 loop reads CASSQSSGGQETQYF. The DNA of the CDR3 is TGTGCCAGCAGCCAATCCAGCGGGGGGCAAGAGACCCAGTACTTC.

The chain links TRBV6-6 to TRBJ2-5, with TRBD1 as a possible D gene (6 bases). Germline values: CDR1 MNHNY, CDR2 SVGAGI (reference sequence). V lost 5 bases and J lost 2, with 9 bases in between. The CDR3 covers 13 residues. The CDR3 sequence: CASSLDSQETQYF. CDR3 nucleotide sequence: TGTGCCAGCAGTCTGGACAGTCAAGAGACCCAGTACTTC.

The chain recombines TRBV7-6 with TRBJ1-6; D not certain. CDR1 is SGHVS, CDR2 FNYEAQ, per germline. V gave up 5 bases and J gave up 8 bases, with 13 bases separating them. The CDR3 is 14 amino acids. As DNA, the CDR3 is TGTGCCAGCAGCCCCCGAGGGAATTATTCACCCCTCCACTTT. Residues: CASSPRGNYSPLHF.

This clonotype was seen once. The chain couples TRBV4-3 to TRBJ2-5; 9 bases line up with TRBD2. Germline trimming cut 0 bases from V and 1 base from J; bases unmatched to any gene: 6. Germline V lookup: CDR1 LGHNA, CDR2 YSLEER. The CDR3 totals 17 residues. CDR3 region: CASSQDLGGGAQETQYF. CDR3 in DNA: TGCGCCAGCAGCCAAGATCTAGGCGGGGGGGCCCAAGAGACCCAGTACTTC.

V gene TRBV20-1 combines with J gene TRBJ1-2; TRBD1 aligns across 9 bases. This CDR3 has 13 residues. Germline-derived CDR1 and CDR2 are DFQATT and SNEGSKA (reference sequence). Trimming cost V 6 bases and J 2 bases; bases outside gene matches: 4. CDR3 residues: CSANRGLNYGYTF. The CDR3 DNA is TGCAGTGCCAACAGGGGGCTCAACTATGGCTACACCTTC.

The CDR3 DNA sequence: TGCGCCAGCAGCTTGTTCCAGGGTGACATTCAGTACTTC. It encodes CASSLFQGDIQYF. The rearrangement uses TRBV5-1 and TRBJ2-4, with D possibly being TRBD1 (5 bases). V shed 1 base and J shed 8 bases, with 10 bases lying between them. The CDR3 has 13 residues. CDR1 is SGHRS and CDR2 is YFSETQ in the germline V gene.

This chain uses TRBV20-1 with TRBJ1-3; the D is unclear. The V end lost 2 bases, the J end lost 3 bases, and 5 bases lay between the germline ends. Germline CDR1 reads DFQATT; CDR2 reads SNEGSKA (reference sequence). This CDR3 has 12 residues. CDR3 protein: CSARLGGNTIYF. The CDR3, as DNA: TGCAGTGCTAGACTAGGTGGAAACACCATATATTTT.

J is TRBJ2-2 and V is TRBV30; TRBD2 aligns across 9 bases. J lost 4 bases, V lost 1 base, and 4 bases had no gene match. From germline, CDR1 is GTSNPN and CDR2 SVGIG (reference sequence). The CDR3 is 15 residues long. The CDR3 protein is CAWSGGGAVTGELFF. In DNA, the CDR3 is TGTGCCTGGAGTGGCGGGGGGGCCGTCACCGGGGAGCTGTTTTTT. The full variable domain, its missing parts supplied by reference TRBV30 and TRBJ2-2, is SQTIHQWPATLVQPVGSPLSLECTVEGTSNPNLYWYRQAAGRGLQLLFYSVGIGQISSEVPQNLSASRPQDRQFILSSKKLLLSDSGFYLCAWSGGGAVTGELFFGEGSRLTVL.

The V gene is TRBV6-5, the J gene TRBJ2-7; perhaps TRBD2 as D (6 bases). CDR1 is MNHEY, CDR2 SVGAGI, per germline. Between the trimmed V and J ends, which lost 6 bases and 4 bases, there was a span of 10 bases. This CDR3 comprises 12 residues. The CDR3 is CASRDGGYEQYF. DNA for the CDR3: TGTGCCAGCAGGGACGGGGGTTACGAGCAGTACTTC.